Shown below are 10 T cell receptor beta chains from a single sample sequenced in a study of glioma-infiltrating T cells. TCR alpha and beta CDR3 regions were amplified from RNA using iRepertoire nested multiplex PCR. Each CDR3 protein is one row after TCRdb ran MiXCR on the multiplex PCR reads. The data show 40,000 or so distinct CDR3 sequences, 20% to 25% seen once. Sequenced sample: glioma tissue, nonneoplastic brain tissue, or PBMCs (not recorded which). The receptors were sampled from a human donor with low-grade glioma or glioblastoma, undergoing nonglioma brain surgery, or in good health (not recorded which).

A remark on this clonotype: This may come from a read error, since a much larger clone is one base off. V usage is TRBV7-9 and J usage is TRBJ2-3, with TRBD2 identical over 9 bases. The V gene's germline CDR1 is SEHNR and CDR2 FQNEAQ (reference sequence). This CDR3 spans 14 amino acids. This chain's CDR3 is CDSSLAGAPDTQYF. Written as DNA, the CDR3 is TGTGACAGCAGCTTAGCGGGGGCCCCAGATACGCAGTATTTT.

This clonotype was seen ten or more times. The CDR3 DNA reads TGTGCCAGCAGTTCCTACGGGACCTCCTACAATGAGCAGTTCTTC. It encodes CASSSYGTSYNEQFF. V gene TRBV6-2 or TRBV6-3 combines with J gene TRBJ2-1, with D perhaps matching TRBD1 or TRBD2 (5 bases each). V gave up 4 bases and J gave up 0 bases, with 10 bases separating them. Germline V gene sequence: CDR1 MNHEY, CDR2 SVGEGT. The CDR3 runs to 15 residues.

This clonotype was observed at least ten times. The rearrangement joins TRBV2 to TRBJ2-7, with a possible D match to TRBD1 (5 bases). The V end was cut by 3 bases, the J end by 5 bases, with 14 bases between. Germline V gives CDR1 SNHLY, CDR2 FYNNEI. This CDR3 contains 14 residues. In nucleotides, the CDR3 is TGTGCCAGCAGTGAGTGGGCAGGGAACGACGAGCAGTACTTC. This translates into CASSEWAGNDEQYF.

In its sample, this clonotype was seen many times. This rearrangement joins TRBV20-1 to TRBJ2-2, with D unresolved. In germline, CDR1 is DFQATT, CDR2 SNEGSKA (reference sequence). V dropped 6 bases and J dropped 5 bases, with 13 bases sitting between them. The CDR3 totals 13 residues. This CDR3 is CSARPQSTGELFF. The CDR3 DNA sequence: TGCAGTGCCCGGCCACAATCGACCGGGGAGCTGTTTTTT.

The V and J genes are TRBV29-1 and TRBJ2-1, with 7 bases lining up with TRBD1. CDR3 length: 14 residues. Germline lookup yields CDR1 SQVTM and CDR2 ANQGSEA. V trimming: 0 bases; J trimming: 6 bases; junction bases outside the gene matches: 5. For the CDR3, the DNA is TGCAGCGTTGAAGACAGGGGGTTACTCAATGAGCAGTTCTTC. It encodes CSVEDRGLLNEQFF.

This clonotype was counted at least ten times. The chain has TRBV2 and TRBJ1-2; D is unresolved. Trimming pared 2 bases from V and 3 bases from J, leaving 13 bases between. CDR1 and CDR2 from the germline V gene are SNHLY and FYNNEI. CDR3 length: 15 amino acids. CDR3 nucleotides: TGTGCCAGCAGTGAATCGGGAGGGTTTGACTATGGCTACACCTTC. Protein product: CASSESGGFDYGYTF.

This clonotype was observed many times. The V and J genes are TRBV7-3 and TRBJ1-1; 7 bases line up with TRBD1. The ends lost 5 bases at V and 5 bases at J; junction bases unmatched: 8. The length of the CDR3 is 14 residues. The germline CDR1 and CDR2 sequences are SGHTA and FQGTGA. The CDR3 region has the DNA TGTGCCAGCAGCGCCTTCGGACAGGAAACTGAAGCTTTCTTT. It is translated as CASSAFGQETEAFF.

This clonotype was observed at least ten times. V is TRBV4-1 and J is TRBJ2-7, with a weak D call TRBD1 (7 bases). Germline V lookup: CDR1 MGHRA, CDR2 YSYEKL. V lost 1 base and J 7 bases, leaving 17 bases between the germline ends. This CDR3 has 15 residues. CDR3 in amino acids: CASSQGPLAGGEQYF. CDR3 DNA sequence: TGCGCCAGCAGCCAAGGACCTCTAGCAGGGGGGGAGCAGTACTTC.

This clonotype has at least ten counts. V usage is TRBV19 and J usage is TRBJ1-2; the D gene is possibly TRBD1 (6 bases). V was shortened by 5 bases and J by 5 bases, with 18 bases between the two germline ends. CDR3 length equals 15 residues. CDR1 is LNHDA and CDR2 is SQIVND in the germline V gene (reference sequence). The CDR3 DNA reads TGTGCCAGTAGTGCCCTCGGACAGTACGGGTATGGCTACACCTTC. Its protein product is CASSALGQYGYGYTF.

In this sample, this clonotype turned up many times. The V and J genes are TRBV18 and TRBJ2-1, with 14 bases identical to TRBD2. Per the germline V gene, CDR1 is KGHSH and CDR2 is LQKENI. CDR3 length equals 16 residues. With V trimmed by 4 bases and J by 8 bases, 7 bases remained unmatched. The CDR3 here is CASSLPPTSGGDEQFF. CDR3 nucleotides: TGTGCCAGCTCACTCCCCCCGACTAGCGGGGGGGATGAGCAGTTCTTC. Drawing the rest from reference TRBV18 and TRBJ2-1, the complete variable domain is NAGVMQNPRHLVRRRGQEARLRCSPMKGHSHVYWYRQLPEEGLKFMVYLQKENIIDESGMPKERFSAEFPKEGPSILRIQQVVRGDSAAYFCASSLPPTSGGDEQFFGPGTRLTVL.